Presented here are 28 T cell receptor beta chains from one specimen sequenced in a study of T cell responses to AZD1222 COVID-19 vaccine. The repertoire was sequenced with immunoSEQ multiplex PCR; TCRdb's copy has only in-frame clones and lacks some. The sample shows 90,000 to 150,000 clones, 88% of them seen only once. This material consisted of peripheral blood, taken on day 0 of AZD1222 vaccination. The receptors were gathered from an adult in good health.

This chain uses TRBV28 with TRBJ1-2; D ambiguous. The ends were cut back, 6 bases at V and 8 bases at J, with 16 bases in the middle. Germline lookup yields CDR1 MDHEN and CDR2 SYDVKM. There are 13 residues in the CDR3. CDR3 DNA: TGTGCCAGCAGACCGGCTGACATAAACGGCTACACCTTC. Translated, it gives CASRPADINGYTF.

The rearrangement joins TRBV20-1 to TRBJ1-1; D is ambiguous. From germline, CDR1 is DFQATT and CDR2 SNEGSKA (reference sequence). V dropped 6 bases and J dropped 10 bases, with 12 bases sitting between them. CDR3 length: 10 residues. Here the CDR3 reads CSATVRGAFF. CDR3 nucleotides: TGCAGTGCAACCGTTCGAGGAGCTTTCTTT.

This clone was recorded a few times. The J gene is TRBJ1-5, the V gene TRBV9; tentatively, D is TRBD1 (6 bases). The CDR3 totals 15 residues. V lost 0 bases and J 2 bases, leaving 9 bases between the germline ends. From germline, CDR1 is SGDLS and CDR2 YYNGEE. CDR3 DNA: TGTGCCAGCAGCGTAGGACAGGCGGGCAATCAGCCCCAGCATTTT. Amino acid sequence: CASSVGQAGNQPQHF.

By proportion, this clone is medium-sized. The rearrangement joins TRBV30 to TRBJ2-3; D is ambiguous. Germline-derived CDR1 and CDR2 are GTSNPN and SVGIG (reference sequence). V lost 0 bases and J 2 bases, leaving 6 bases between the germline ends. The CDR3 contains 13 residues. The chain's CDR3 is CAWSVNITDTQYF. The CDR3 coding sequence is TGTGCCTGGAGTGTAAATATCACAGATACGCAGTATTTT. The full variable domain, completed using reference TRBV30 and TRBJ2-3, is SQTIHQWPATLVQPVGSPLSLECTVEGTSNPNLYWYRQAAGRGLQLLFYSVGIGQISSEVPQNLSASRPQDRQFILSSKKLLLSDSGFYLCAWSVNITDTQYFGPGTRLTVL.

CDR3 sequence (DNA): TGTGCCAGCAGCCGGGGACAGGGGGCAGATACGCAGTATTTT. Amino acid sequence: CASSRGQGADTQYF. This chain links TRBV7-2 with TRBJ2-3; 11 nucleotides line up with TRBD1. Germline V lookup: CDR1 SGHTA, CDR2 FQGNSA. The V and J ends lost 5 bases and 4 bases, in that order; junction bases with no gene match: 2. The CDR3 has 14 residues.

The chain combines TRBV18 with TRBJ2-3; D is perhaps TRBD1 or TRBD2 (6 bases each). This CDR3 region has 14 residues. Germline assignment: CDR1 KGHSH and CDR2 LQKENI. The ends were cut back, 6 bases at V and 6 bases at J, with 16 bases in the middle. CDR3 nucleotide sequence: TGTGCCAGCTCCCCCCCTCCGGGGGCGGATACGCAGTATTTT. Its protein is CASSPPPGADTQYF.

This rearrangement joins TRBV10-2 to TRBJ2-7, with D perhaps TRBD2 (6 bases). The CDR3 loop spans 12 amino acids. The V end lost 10 bases, the J end lost 0 bases, and 10 bases lay between the germline ends. Germline values: CDR1 WSHSY, CDR2 SAAADI. CDR3 in amino acids: CAIGGLSYEQYF. CDR3 DNA: TGCGCCATCGGGGGACTCTCCTACGAGCAGTACTTC.

J is TRBJ1-2 and V is TRBV12-3 or TRBV12-4; no reliable D call. This CDR3 has 10 amino acids. V was trimmed by 6 bases and J by 4 bases, leaving 3 bases between them. CDR3 DNA: TGTGCCAGCAGCATCTATGGCTACACCTTC. It encodes CASSIYGYTF.

CDR3 DNA sequence: TGTGCCAGCAGTCTCAGGTCCTGGGTATCTGGGGCCAACGTCCTGACTTTC. It is translated as CASSLRSWVSGANVLTF. The J gene is TRBJ2-6, the V gene TRBV27; D is ambiguous. Germline assignment: CDR1 MNHEY and CDR2 SMNVEV (reference sequence). V lost 5 bases, J lost 1 base, and 15 bases lay in between. The CDR3 has 17 residues.

The V and J genes are TRBV9 and TRBJ2-7; 10 bases fit TRBD1. The junction had 2 bases not matched to a gene; V was cut back by 3 bases and J by 5 bases. The germline V gene has CDR1 SGDLS and CDR2 YYNGEE. The CDR3 contains 13 residues. CDR3 DNA: TGTGCCAGCAGCGCCGGGACAGGGGACGAGCAGTACTTC. Translation: CASSAGTGDEQYF.

The gene calls are TRBV14 and TRBJ2-2; possibly TRBD2 for D (5 bases). Deletions cut 1 base from V and 0 bases from J, with 9 bases between. From germline, CDR1 is SGHDN and CDR2 FVKESK. The CDR3 totals 16 residues. This CDR3 is CASSQVWRANTGELFF. The CDR3 region has the DNA TGTGCCAGCAGCCAAGTATGGCGGGCGAACACCGGGGAGCTGTTTTTT.

The chain couples TRBV7-9 to TRBJ1-5, with a possible D match to TRBD1 (5 bases). V lost 8 bases and J 9 bases, leaving 17 bases between the germline ends. Germline V gives CDR1 SEHNR, CDR2 FQNEAQ (reference sequence). The CDR3 covers 13 residues. The CDR3 loop is CASGQGGNGPQHF. CDR3 sequence (DNA): TGTGCCAGCGGGCAGGGAGGGAATGGGCCCCAGCATTTT.

The J gene is TRBJ2-5, the V gene TRBV7-9; D not certain. The CDR3 consists of 12 residues. V shed 5 bases and J shed 5 bases, with 9 bases lying between them. Germline assignment: CDR1 SEHNR and CDR2 FQNEAQ (reference sequence). CDR3 DNA sequence: TGTGCCAGCAGCCCCCCAGAGGAGACCCAGTACTTC. Its protein is CASSPPEETQYF. Based on the CDR3 plus reference TRBV7-9 and TRBJ2-5, the full variable domain is DTGVSQNPRHKITKRGQNVTFRCDPISEHNRLYWYRQTLGQGPEFLTYFQNEAQLEKSRLLSDRFSAERPKGSFSTLEIQRTEQGDSAMYLCASSPPEETQYFGPGTRLLVL.

The chain links TRBV2 to TRBJ1-2; TRBD1 agrees at 8 bases. The CDR3 consists of 13 residues. The germline V gene has CDR1 SNHLY and CDR2 FYNNEI. V dropped 4 bases and J dropped 7; count of bases not matched to a gene: 5. This CDR3 reads CASSGQGATGYTF. DNA of the CDR3: TGTGCCAGCAGTGGGCAGGGGGCTACTGGCTACACCTTC.

The chain carries TRBV6-5 and TRBJ2-7; 12 nucleotides align to TRBD2. CDR1 and CDR2 from the germline V gene are MNHEY and SVGAGI. The CDR3 covers 16 residues. Trimming removed 4 bases from V and 1 base from J; junction bases left unmatched: 5. The CDR3 reads CASSSQGLAGSYEQYF. CDR3 sequence (DNA): TGTGCCAGCAGTTCCCAAGGACTAGCGGGGTCCTACGAGCAGTACTTC.

The chain links TRBV12-5 to TRBJ1-5; no reliable D call. CDR3 size: 12 residues. Germline CDR1 reads LGHNT; CDR2 reads FRNRAP. Trimming cost V 7 bases and J 6 bases, with 10 bases left between them. CDR3 protein: CASARGGQPQHF. The CDR3 nucleotides are TGTGCTAGTGCCCGAGGCGGTCAGCCCCAGCATTTT.

The rearrangement uses TRBV9 and TRBJ1-1; D is perhaps TRBD1 (5 bases). The CDR3 has 13 residues. Germline CDR1 SGDLS, CDR2 YYNGEE. Between the trimmed V and J ends, which lost 4 bases and 4 bases, there was a span of 11 bases. The chain's CDR3 is CASSPGGGTEAFF. For the CDR3, the DNA is TGTGCCAGCAGCCCCGGGGGTGGCACTGAAGCTTTCTTT. Using reference TRBV9 and TRBJ1-1 for the parts outside the CDR3, the full variable domain is DSGVTQTPKHLITATGQRVTLRCSPRSGDLSVYWYQQSLDQGLQFLIQYYNGEERAKGNILERFSAQQFPDLHSELNLSSLELGDSALYFCASSPGGGTEAFFGQGTRLTVV.

The V gene is TRBV19, the J gene TRBJ1-4; 7 bases line up with TRBD1. Germline V gene data show CDR1 as LNHDA and CDR2 as SQIVND (reference sequence). V gave up 4 bases and J gave up 4 bases; unmatched junction bases: 0. This CDR3 comprises 13 residues. The CDR3 is CASSRQGNEKLFF. The CDR3, as DNA: TGTGCCAGTAGTAGACAGGGTAATGAAAAACTGTTTTTT.

The rearrangement joins TRBV13 to TRBJ1-3; possible D gene TRBD1, 5 bases. Per the germline V gene, CDR1 is PRHDT and CDR2 is FYEKMQ (reference sequence). This CDR3 has 14 amino acids. Trimming shortened V by 6 bases and J by 0 bases, and 9 bases separated the two germline ends. The CDR3 DNA reads TGTGCCAGCAGGAGAGACAGCTCTGGAAACACCATATATTTT. This gives the protein CASRRDSSGNTIYF. Supplemented by reference TRBV13 and TRBJ1-3, the full variable domain reads AAGVIQSPRHLIKEKRETATLKCYPIPRHDTVYWYQQGPGQDPQFLISFYEKMQSDKGSIPDRFSAQQFSDYHSELNMSSLELGDSALYFCASRRDSSGNTIYFGEGSWLTVV.

The rearrangement uses TRBV2 and TRBJ2-7; D unresolved. The CDR3 runs to 14 residues. Per germline, CDR1 SNHLY and CDR2 FYNNEI. Deletions cut 1 base from V and 0 bases from J, with 7 bases between. The CDR3 protein is CASSEGTYSYEQYF. CDR3 DNA: TGTGCCAGCAGTGAAGGGACCTACTCCTACGAGCAGTACTTC.

The chain couples TRBV4-2 to TRBJ1-2; D is possibly TRBD1 (6 bases). The CDR3 is made up of 15 amino acids. Trimming removed 1 base at V and 4 bases at J, with 13 bases between. CDR1 and CDR2 from the germline V gene are LGHNA and YNFKEQ. CDR3: CASSQVSDRLYGYTF. CDR3 bases: TGTGCCAGCAGCCAAGTGTCGGACAGACTCTATGGCTACACCTTC.

The chain links TRBV4-1 to TRBJ1-5; possible D gene TRBD1, 6 bases. This CDR3 is built from 15 residues. V lost 2 bases to trimming and J lost 4 bases, with 12 bases between them. Germline V CDR1 and CDR2: MGHRA, YSYEKL. DNA for the CDR3: TGCGCCAGCAGCCAACAAATTACAGGGAATCAGCCCCAGCATTTT. As protein: CASSQQITGNQPQHF.

Only one count was recorded for this clone. V usage is TRBV15 and J usage is TRBJ1-6; D call uncertain. The CDR3 is made up of 14 amino acids. Germline CDR1 is LNHNV and CDR2 is YYDKDF (reference sequence). The V and J ends lost 0 bases and 9 bases respectively, with 9 bases between them. DNA for the CDR3: TGTGCCACCAGCAGAGAAGGGAAGGCTTCACCCCTCCACTTT. Amino acid sequence: CATSREGKASPLHF. Supplemented by reference TRBV15 and TRBJ1-6, the full variable domain reads DAMVIQNPRYQVTQFGKPVTLSCSQTLNHNVMYWYQQKSSQAPKLLFHYYDKDFNNEADTPDNFQSRRPNTSFCFLDIRSPGLGDTAMYLCATSREGKASPLHFGNGTRLTVT.

V is TRBV5-1 and J is TRBJ2-4; 9 bases are shared with TRBD1. J was trimmed by 5 bases and V by 7 bases; bases with no gene match: 1. The CDR3 is 12 amino acids. Germline CDR1 SGHRS, CDR2 YFSETQ. The CDR3 bases are TGCGCCAGCGGGACAGGGCAAAACATTCAGTACTTC. Its translation is CASGTGQNIQYF. The entire variable domain, with the rest obtained from reference TRBV5-1 and TRBJ2-4, is as follows: KAGVTQTPRYLIKTRGQQVTLSCSPISGHRSVSWYQQTPGQGLQFLFEYFSETQRNKGNFPGRFSGRQFSNSRSEMNVSTLELGDSALYLCASGTGQNIQYFGAGTRLSVL.

The J gene is TRBJ1-1, the V gene TRBV4-1; possibly TRBD1 for D (5 bases). This CDR3 contains 15 residues. Trimming stripped 3 bases from V and 6 bases from J, with 17 bases between. The germline V gene has CDR1 MGHRA and CDR2 YSYEKL. CDR3 sequence (DNA): TGCGCCAGCAGCCACCGATCAGGGCTACGAGCTGAAGCTTTCTTT. It is translated as CASSHRSGLRAEAFF.

CDR3 loop: CASSPLSTGYNGYTF. The CDR3 bases are TGTGCCAGCAGCCCCCTTTCAACAGGGTACAATGGCTACACCTTC. The V and J genes are TRBV7-9 and TRBJ1-2; a weak D match, TRBD1 (6 bases). The CDR3 covers 15 residues. Germline V CDR1 and CDR2: SEHNR, FQNEAQ (reference sequence). V was shortened by 5 bases and J by 6 bases, with 19 bases between the two germline ends.

In this sample, this clone turned up once. V and J are TRBV7-2 and TRBJ1-2; TRBD1 is a possible D gene (5 bases). The V gene lost 5 bases and the J gene lost 6 bases, with 19 bases spanning the gap. There are 15 residues in the CDR3. Germline-derived CDR1 and CDR2 are SGHTA and FQGNSA. This CDR3 reads CASSVPPGPRDGYTF. In DNA form, the CDR3 reads TGTGCCAGCAGCGTGCCCCCGGGACCTAGGGATGGCTACACCTTC.

The V and J genes are TRBV6-5 and TRBJ1-6; tentatively, D is TRBD1 (6 bases). CDR1 is MNHEY, CDR2 SVGAGI, per germline. The length of the CDR3 is 15 residues. The germline V and J ends were trimmed by 7 bases and 5 bases, with 15 bases remaining between them. CDR3 in amino acids: CASIQGILNNSPLHF. CDR3 in DNA: TGTGCCAGCATACAGGGAATATTAAATAATTCACCCCTCCACTTT.